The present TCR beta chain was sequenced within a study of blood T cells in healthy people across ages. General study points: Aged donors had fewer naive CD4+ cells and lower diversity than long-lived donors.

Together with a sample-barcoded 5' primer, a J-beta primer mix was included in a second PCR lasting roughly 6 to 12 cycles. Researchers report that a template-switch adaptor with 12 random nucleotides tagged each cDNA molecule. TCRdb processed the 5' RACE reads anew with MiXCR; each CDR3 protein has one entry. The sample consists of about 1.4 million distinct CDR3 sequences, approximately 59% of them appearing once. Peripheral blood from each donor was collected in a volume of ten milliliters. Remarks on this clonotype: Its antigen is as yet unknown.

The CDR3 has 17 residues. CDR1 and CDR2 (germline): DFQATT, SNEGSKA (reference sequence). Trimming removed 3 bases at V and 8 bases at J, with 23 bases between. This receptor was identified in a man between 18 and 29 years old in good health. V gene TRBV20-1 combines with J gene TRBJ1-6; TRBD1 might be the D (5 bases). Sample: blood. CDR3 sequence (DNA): TGCAGTGCTAGTGGGGCGAATTCTGGGATTTTTTATTCACCCCTCCACTTT. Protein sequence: CSASGANSGIFYSPLHF.